The present entry profiles one T cell receptor beta chain with its context. Sequencing used immunoSEQ multiplex PCR; TCRdb keeps in-frame clones, though not all of them. The data hold 200,000 to 250,000 clones, with 70% to 90% observed a single time. The sample belongs to a study of blood T cell repertoires in COVID-19. The CDR3 has 15 amino acids. Per the germline V gene, CDR1 is SGHRS and CDR2 is YFSETQ. Trimming removed 3 bases at V and 4 bases at J, with 14 bases between. The origin of this receptor is a woman in her forties or fifties with acute or convalescent COVID-19. This chain joins TRBV5-1 and TRBJ1-3; no clear D gene. Material for sequencing was peripheral blood. This chain's CDR3 is CASSSLPSWGNTIYF. The CDR3 DNA is TGCGCCAGCAGCTCGCTACCGTCCTGGGGAAACACCATATATTTT.